These 28 T cell receptor beta chains originate from one sample sequenced in a study of blood T cell repertoires in COVID-19. TCRdb's copy holds only in-frame clones and misses some; the assay was immunoSEQ multiplex PCR. The table shows over 200,000 clones, with about 83% occurring only once. Sequencing input: peripheral blood. The receptor set was obtained from a woman aged 25-40 years with COVID-19, enrolled during active disease.

J is TRBJ2-3 and V is TRBV7-3, with 8 nucleotides matching TRBD2. The CDR3 runs to 14 residues. Per germline, CDR1 SGHTA and CDR2 FQGTGA. Unmatched junction bases numbered 3, after V lost 6 bases and J lost 1 base. The DNA for the CDR3 is TGTGCCAGCAGTTCGGGACTAGGCACAGATACGCAGTATTTT. It yields the protein CASSSGLGTDTQYF. The variable domain in full, with the rest retrieved from reference TRBV7-3 and TRBJ2-3, is GAGVSQTPSNKVTEKGKYVELRCDPISGHTALYWYRQSLGQGPEFLIYFQGTGAADDSGLPNDRFFAVRPEGSVSTLKIQRTERGDSAVYLCASSSGLGTDTQYFGPGTRLTVL.

The chain has TRBV30 and TRBJ2-5; tentatively, D is TRBD1 (5 bases). The CDR3 has 12 amino acids. V lost 3 bases and J lost 5, with 10 bases in between. Germline assignment: CDR1 GTSNPN and CDR2 SVGIG (reference sequence). The CDR3 DNA reads TGTGCCTGGAGGGGAAACAGGGAGACCCAGTACTTC. Encoded protein: CAWRGNRETQYF.

The genes are TRBV6-5 and TRBJ1-2; D might be TRBD1 (5 bases). The ends were cut back, 6 bases at V and 2 bases at J, with 16 bases in the middle. The CDR3 loop spans 15 amino acids. Germline V gene sequence: CDR1 MNHEY, CDR2 SVGAGI. The chain's CDR3 is CASRPRGGTNYGYTF. CDR3 DNA: TGTGCCAGCAGACCCCGGGGGGGGACGAACTATGGCTACACCTTC.

The gene calls are TRBV5-1 and TRBJ2-1; TRBD2 aligns across 9 bases. V shed 4 bases, J shed 3 bases, and the junction held 11 bases outside the gene matches. Germline V CDR1 and CDR2: SGHRS, YFSETQ. This CDR3 has 17 amino acids. CDR3 DNA sequence: TGCGCCAGCAGCCCCGTCTTGGCGGGAGGGATCTACAATGAGCAGTTCTTC. It codes for CASSPVLAGGIYNEQFF. Complete variable domain (other parts from reference TRBV5-1 and TRBJ2-1): KAGVTQTPRYLIKTRGQQVTLSCSPISGHRSVSWYQQTPGQGLQFLFEYFSETQRNKGNFPGRFSGRQFSNSRSEMNVSTLELGDSALYLCASSPVLAGGIYNEQFFGPGTRLTVL.

The chain joins TRBV27 to TRBJ1-5; unclear D gene. This CDR3 has 14 amino acids. Trimming took 5 bases from V and 0 from J, leaving 8 bases between them. Germline values: CDR1 MNHEY, CDR2 SMNVEV (reference sequence). CDR3 sequence reads: CASSVRYSNQPQHF. CDR3 DNA: TGTGCCAGCAGTGTTCGGTATAGCAATCAGCCCCAGCATTTT.

This chain connects TRBV18 to TRBJ1-3; D is perhaps TRBD1 (5 bases). Looked up from germline, CDR1 is KGHSH and CDR2 is LQKENI. The germline V and J ends were trimmed by 0 bases and 0 bases, with 9 bases remaining between them. This CDR3 is 16 amino acids long. The CDR3 nucleotides are TGTGCCAGCTCACCACCGGGGCAGGTCTCTGGAAACACCATATATTTT. Translated, it gives CASSPPGQVSGNTIYF.

V usage is TRBV6-6 and J usage is TRBJ2-7; 10 bases align to TRBD2. V trimming: 5 bases; J trimming: 0 bases; junction bases outside the gene matches: 4. Germline CDR1 is MNHNY and CDR2 is SVGAGI (reference sequence). There are 15 residues in the CDR3. The DNA of the CDR3 is TGTGCCAGCAGTCCGATAGCGGGAGGCTCCTACGAGCAGTACTTC. It specifies CASSPIAGGSYEQYF.

This clone was picked up one time. Other DNA sequences in this specimen translate into the identical CDR3. The chain has TRBV29-1 and TRBJ2-3, with a tentative D call TRBD2 (6 bases). V lost 8 bases and J 8 bases, leaving 14 bases between the germline ends. Germline V lookup: CDR1 SQVTM, CDR2 ANQGSEA. CDR3 length equals 11 residues. CDR3 residues: CSHRSRGTQYF. For the CDR3, the DNA is TGCAGCCATCGATCGCGGGGTACGCAGTATTTT.

The V gene is TRBV6-4, the J gene TRBJ1-4; 10 nucleotides line up with TRBD1. The V segment lost 2 bases and the J segment 11 bases; nucleotides outside the gene matches: 20. Germline values: CDR1 MRHNA, CDR2 SNTAGT. This CDR3 is 19 amino acids long. The CDR3 nucleotides are TGTGCCAGCAGTGACACTCGTAAAGCCCGGGACAGGGGATTGGGTAAACTGTTTTTT. Amino acid sequence: CASSDTRKARDRGLGKLFF.

The J gene is TRBJ1-2, the V gene TRBV15; D gene ambiguous. Trimming cost V 2 bases and J 8 bases, with 12 bases left between them. CDR3 length: 13 amino acids. The germline V gene encodes CDR1 LNHNV and CDR2 YYDKDF (reference sequence). The CDR3 region has the DNA TGTGCCACCAGCAGATTTACAGCTGTCGGCTACACCTTC. This translates into CATSRFTAVGYTF.

The gene calls are TRBV7-2 and TRBJ2-1; D remains ambiguous. V was clipped by 5 bases and J by 9 bases, with 8 bases between them. The CDR3 loop spans 11 amino acids. Germline assignment: CDR1 SGHTA and CDR2 FQGNSA. DNA of the CDR3: TGTGCCAGCAGCCCGCTGAGTGAGCAGTTCTTC. This codes for CASSPLSEQFF.

The genes are TRBV10-3 and TRBJ2-2, with no clear D. The V end was cut by 0 bases, the J end by 8 bases, with 4 bases between. Per germline, CDR1 ENHRY and CDR2 SYGVKD. There are 12 residues in the CDR3. Here the CDR3 reads CAISESQGELFF. The CDR3 coding sequence is TGTGCCATCAGTGAGTCCCAAGGGGAGCTGTTTTTT.

This clone was recorded only once. The chain joins TRBV6-5 to TRBJ1-5; a weak D match, TRBD1 (6 bases). The V gene lost 2 bases and the J gene lost 2 bases, with 7 bases spanning the gap. The CDR3 is 14 amino acids. Germline CDR1 and CDR2: MNHEY and SVGAGI. CDR3 DNA sequence: TGTGCCAGCAGTTACCCAGGGGGCAATCAGCCCCAGCATTTT. Protein product: CASSYPGGNQPQHF.

The CDR3 protein is CASSRLLITDTQYF. The CDR3 nucleotides are TGTGCCAGCAGCCGTCTATTGATTACCGATACGCAGTATTTT. The chain carries TRBV7-2 and TRBJ2-3; no definite D call. V was trimmed by 5 bases and J by 6 bases, leaving 15 bases between them. Germline V gives CDR1 SGHTA, CDR2 FQGNSA. This CDR3 comprises 14 residues.

This chain uses TRBV6-5 with TRBJ1-3; D is unclear. The ends were cut back, 6 bases at V and 4 bases at J, with 13 bases in the middle. The CDR3 is made up of 14 amino acids. CDR1 MNHEY and CDR2 SVGAGI come from the germline V gene. The CDR3 sequence: CASRDSTGGNTIYF. The CDR3 bases are TGTGCCAGCAGGGACTCAACTGGGGGAAACACCATATATTTT.

This sequence joins TRBV11-2 and TRBJ2-7; D uncertain. Trimming took 3 bases from V and 4 from J, leaving 4 bases between them. CDR3 length equals 11 residues. Germline V gene sequence: CDR1 SGHAT, CDR2 FQNNGV. The CDR3 region is CASSFQYEQYF. Written as DNA, the CDR3 is TGTGCCAGCAGCTTCCAGTACGAGCAGTACTTC.

Written as DNA, the CDR3 is TGTGCCAGCAACTCAGGGGTGATCACTGAAGCTTTCTTT. This codes for CASNSGVITEAFF. The rearrangement links TRBV28 to TRBJ1-1; maybe TRBD1 (6 bases). Germline V gene sequence: CDR1 MDHEN, CDR2 SYDVKM. The V end lost 7 bases, the J end lost 4 bases, and 13 bases lay between the germline ends. CDR3 length: 13 amino acids. The full variable domain, its missing parts supplied by reference TRBV28 and TRBJ1-1, is DVKVTQSSRYLVKRTGEKVFLECVQDMDHENMFWYRQDPGLGLRLIYFSYDVKMKEKGDIPEGYSVSREKKERFSLILESASTNQTSMYLCASNSGVITEAFFGQGTRLTVV.

The chain recombines TRBV18 with TRBJ1-3, with D uncertain. There are 16 residues in the CDR3. Germline lookup yields CDR1 KGHSH and CDR2 LQKENI. Trimming stripped 1 base from V and 3 bases from J, with 13 bases between. DNA for the CDR3: TGTGCCAGCTCACCACTTCCGGGAGTGGATGGAAACACCATATATTTT. This sequence encodes CASSPLPGVDGNTIYF.

V usage is TRBV6-2 or TRBV6-3 and J usage is TRBJ2-2, with 8 bases lining up with TRBD2. V trimming: 0 bases; J trimming: 5 bases; junction bases outside the gene matches: 17. Germline assignment: CDR1 MNHEY and CDR2 SVGEGT. The CDR3 consists of 20 residues. The CDR3 nucleotides read TGTGCCAGCAGTTACTCCCCGACGGGGATCGGGGGGGCCAAAACCGGGGAGCTGTTTTTT. This sequence encodes CASSYSPTGIGGAKTGELFF.

This rearrangement joins TRBV14 to TRBJ2-1; 8 nucleotides line up with TRBD2. The V gene's germline CDR1 is SGHDN and CDR2 FVKESK. V was clipped by 5 bases and J by 3 bases; unmatched bases: 3. CDR3 length: 14 amino acids. This CDR3 reads CASSWGLVYNEQFF. The CDR3 DNA sequence: TGTGCCAGCAGCTGGGGACTAGTCTACAATGAGCAGTTCTTC.

The genes are TRBV11-2 and TRBJ1-4; D is ambiguous. CDR1 and CDR2 from the germline V gene are SGHAT and FQNNGV. V was pared by 0 bases and J by 6 bases, with 11 bases between. The CDR3 sequence is 15 residues long. The CDR3 is CASSLEGWGDEKLFF. The DNA of the CDR3 is TGTGCCAGCAGCTTAGAAGGGTGGGGAGATGAAAAACTGTTTTTT.

The genes are TRBV13 and TRBJ2-7; 11 nucleotides align to TRBD2. The CDR3 is 15 amino acids. In germline, CDR1 is PRHDT, CDR2 FYEKMQ (reference sequence). V lost 4 bases, J lost 4 bases, and 6 bases stayed unmatched. CDR3 loop: CASSYIAGGFYEQYF. The CDR3 DNA is TGTGCCAGCAGCTACATAGCGGGGGGGTTTTACGAGCAGTACTTC.

The J gene is TRBJ1-2, the V gene TRBV6-5; TRBD1 matches at 10 bases. The CDR3 covers 16 residues. CDR1 and CDR2 from the germline V gene are MNHEY and SVGAGI. Trimming took 4 bases from V and 3 from J; bases not matched to a gene: 8. CDR3 protein: CASSSRQGASHYGYTF. The CDR3 DNA follows: TGTGCCAGCAGTTCTAGACAGGGGGCCTCCCACTATGGCTACACCTTC.

This sequence joins TRBV5-5 and TRBJ2-1; TRBD2 matches 9 bases. Germline V gene lookup returns CDR1 SGHKS and CDR2 YYEKEE (reference sequence). The V segment lost 0 bases and the J segment 8 bases; nucleotides outside the gene matches: 6. The CDR3 is 15 residues long. This CDR3 is CASSLVGAGGDEQFF. The DNA for the CDR3 is TGTGCCAGCAGCTTGGTCGGAGCGGGAGGTGATGAGCAGTTCTTC.

V and J are TRBV11-2 and TRBJ1-1; D gene ambiguous. This CDR3 has 16 residues. Germline lookup yields CDR1 SGHAT and CDR2 FQNNGV. V was cut by 7 bases and J by 8 bases, with 26 bases left in between. The CDR3 DNA follows: TGTGCCAGCACGACGATCATGGGAGTTGCGGGCGGCGAAGCTTTCTTT. This gives the protein CASTTIMGVAGGEAFF.

The CDR3 bases are TGTGCCAGCAGTTGGACAGGGGGGTTGAATGAGCAGTTCTTC. Its translation: CASSWTGGLNEQFF. The rearrangement links TRBV28 to TRBJ2-1; 10 bases map to TRBD1. Per germline, CDR1 MDHEN and CDR2 SYDVKM. V shed 4 bases and J 7 bases; nucleotides not matched to a gene: 4. The CDR3 is 14 residues long. The full variable domain, completed using reference TRBV28 and TRBJ2-1, is DVKVTQSSRYLVKRTGEKVFLECVQDMDHENMFWYRQDPGLGLRLIYFSYDVKMKEKGDIPEGYSVSREKKERFSLILESASTNQTSMYLCASSWTGGLNEQFFGPGTRLTVL.

The genes are TRBV25-1 and TRBJ1-2, with D unclear. Deletions cut 3 bases from V and 4 bases from J, with 18 bases between. CDR1 is MGHDK, CDR2 SYGVNS, per germline. The CDR3 covers 16 residues. This CDR3 is CASSDPRVGEAYGYTF. The DNA for the CDR3 is TGTGCCAGCAGTGACCCGAGGGTGGGCGAGGCCTATGGCTACACCTTC.

The rearrangement joins TRBV4-1 to TRBJ1-2; a possible D gene is TRBD1 (5 bases). Germline assignment: CDR1 MGHRA and CDR2 YSYEKL. This CDR3 is built from 14 residues. V lost 0 bases, J lost 4 bases, and 9 bases lay in between. CDR3 in DNA: TGCGCCAGCAGCCAAGAGAAACAGGTCTATGGCTACACCTTC. Its protein product is CASSQEKQVYGYTF.